These 30 T cell receptor beta chains were sequenced from one sample in a study of PD-L1 blockade in urothelial cancer. Here immunoSEQ multiplex PCR was the method, and the copy in TCRdb shows in-frame clones only, minus some. The sample yields about 88,000 clones, roughly 90% seen once. The time point is: pretreatment peripheral blood. The sample here was PBMCs, taken around atezolizumab (anti-PD-L1) treatment. Receptors were obtained from an elderly woman with urothelial cancer.

V usage is TRBV11-2 and J usage is TRBJ2-7; possible D gene TRBD1, 5 bases. The CDR3 spans 15 residues. CDR1 SGHAT and CDR2 FQNNGV come from the germline V gene. V dropped 1 base and J dropped 0 bases, with 10 bases sitting between them. The CDR3 reads CASSLVHDSSYEQYF. CDR3 coding DNA: TGTGCCAGCAGCTTAGTCCATGACAGCTCCTACGAGCAGTACTTC.

V and J are TRBV30 and TRBJ1-1, with D tentatively TRBD1 (6 bases). V lost 4 bases and J lost 4, with 22 bases in between. Germline V CDR1 and CDR2: GTSNPN, SVGIG (reference sequence). The CDR3 runs to 16 residues. Here the CDR3 DNA reads TGTGCCTGGAACGACCCTGAGGGGGTGGGTGGCACTGAAGCTTTCTTT. It translates to CAWNDPEGVGGTEAFF.

The chain has TRBV5-4 and TRBJ2-2; 8 bases align to TRBD2. This CDR3 has 17 amino acids. Germline V gene sequence: CDR1 SGHNT, CDR2 YYREEE (reference sequence). After removal of 1 base from V and 4 bases from J, the junction contained 9 bases not matched to a gene. The CDR3 sequence is CASSLKREIPGTGELFF. For the CDR3, the DNA is TGTGCCAGCAGCTTGAAGCGGGAGATTCCCGGCACCGGGGAGCTGTTTTTT.

The chain carries TRBV28 and TRBJ1-2, with 7 bases matching TRBD1. Trimming cost V 2 bases and J 7 bases; bases outside gene matches: 4. The CDR3 has 13 amino acids. Per germline, CDR1 MDHEN and CDR2 SYDVKM. The DNA of the CDR3 is TGTGCCAGCAGTTTAAATTACAGGGGTGGCTACACCTTC. Translated: CASSLNYRGGYTF.

Only one count was recorded for this clone. The CDR3, as DNA: TGTGCCAGCAGTTCCGACGGAGCTTTTAACTATGGCTACACCTTC. Amino acid sequence: CASSSDGAFNYGYTF. This chain joins TRBV5-6 and TRBJ1-2; D uncertain. Trimming removed 5 bases at V and 1 base at J, with 15 bases between. Germline CDR1 SGHDT, CDR2 YYEEEE. CDR3 length: 15 amino acids.

This rearrangement joins TRBV18 to TRBJ2-2; possibly TRBD1 for D (5 bases). The germline V gene encodes CDR1 KGHSH and CDR2 LQKENI. V lost 1 base to trimming and J lost 5 bases, with 5 bases between them. CDR3 size: 13 residues. CDR3 sequence (DNA): TGTGCCAGCTCACCACAGGGGACCGGGGAGCTGTTTTTT. Translated: CASSPQGTGELFF. Filled out from reference TRBV18 and TRBJ2-2, the complete variable domain reads NAGVMQNPRHLVRRRGQEARLRCSPMKGHSHVYWYRQLPEEGLKFMVYLQKENIIDESGMPKERFSAEFPKEGPSILRIQQVVRGDSAAYFCASSPQGTGELFFGEGSRLTVL.

This clone was observed a single time. The chain employs TRBV7-2 and TRBJ1-4; no reliable D call. Between the trimmed V and J ends, which lost 3 bases and 0 bases, there was a span of 11 bases. Germline CDR1 reads SGHTA; CDR2 reads FQGNSA. CDR3 size: 16 residues. Here the CDR3 reads CASSFAANPTNEKLFF. DNA for the CDR3: TGTGCCAGCAGCTTTGCAGCGAACCCAACTAATGAAAAACTGTTTTTT.

The chain carries TRBV19 and TRBJ2-1; 8 positions match TRBD1. The germline V gene encodes CDR1 LNHDA and CDR2 SQIVND (reference sequence). The J segment lost 5 bases and the V segment lost 4 bases, leaving 7 bases of the junction unmatched. The CDR3 is 15 residues long. The CDR3 nucleotides read TGTGCCAGTAGTACCCGACAGGGGAGGAACAATGAGCAGTTCTTC. The encoded protein is CASSTRQGRNNEQFF.

The table lists this clone with a few counts. The chain links TRBV29-1 to TRBJ2-1, with a possible D match to TRBD1 (5 bases). The germline V and J ends were trimmed by 4 bases and 6 bases, with 10 bases remaining between them. CDR1 SQVTM and CDR2 ANQGSEA come from the germline V gene. The CDR3 covers 12 residues. The CDR3 protein is CSVAAGRNEQFF. The CDR3 region has the DNA TGCAGCGTTGCAGCAGGGCGCAATGAGCAGTTCTTC.

This chain links TRBV7-2 with TRBJ2-3, with TRBD2 matching 7 bases. CDR1 SGHTA and CDR2 FQGNSA come from the germline V gene. V lost 0 bases, J lost 5 bases, and 5 bases stayed unmatched. This CDR3 comprises 15 residues. CDR3 nucleotides: TGTGCCAGCAGCTTAGCTGCGGGAGTAATAGATACGCAGTATTTT. Translation gives CASSLAAGVIDTQYF.

Only one count was recorded for this clone. The J gene is TRBJ2-7, the V gene TRBV13; 7 bases line up with TRBD1. The germline V gene encodes CDR1 PRHDT and CDR2 FYEKMQ (reference sequence). This CDR3 is 15 amino acids long. V lost 1 base, J lost 1 base, and 4 bases stayed unmatched. The CDR3 spells CASSLDRGRSYEQYF. CDR3 coding DNA: TGTGCCAGCAGCTTAGACAGGGGTAGGTCCTACGAGCAGTACTTC.

The chain carries TRBV7-3 and TRBJ1-1; 7 bases agree with TRBD1. CDR3 length equals 13 residues. The V and J ends lost 5 bases and 5 bases, in that order; junction bases with no gene match: 5. Germline V gene data show CDR1 as SGHTA and CDR2 as FQGTGA. In DNA, the CDR3 is TGTGCCAGCAGCCACCAGGACAGGACTGAAGCTTTCTTT. Protein: CASSHQDRTEAFF.

The gene calls are TRBV9 and TRBJ2-1; 8 positions match TRBD2. The germline V gene encodes CDR1 SGDLS and CDR2 YYNGEE. This CDR3 has 15 amino acids. The V segment lost 0 bases and the J segment 7 bases; nucleotides outside the gene matches: 6. CDR3 DNA sequence: TGTGCCAGCAGCGTAGGAAGTAGCGGGATAAATGAGCAGTTCTTC. Translated: CASSVGSSGINEQFF.

CDR3 bases: TGTGCCAGCAGGGAACTAGCGGGAGGGGTCAATGAGCAGTTCTTC. It yields the protein CASRELAGGVNEQFF. The rearrangement links TRBV5-4 to TRBJ2-1; 13 bases are a match to TRBD2. The ends lost 5 bases at V and 6 bases at J; junction bases unmatched: 5. This CDR3 has 15 residues. CDR1 and CDR2 from the germline V gene are SGHNT and YYREEE (reference sequence). Full variable domain (outside the CDR3, taken from reference TRBV5-4 and TRBJ2-1): ETGVTQSPTHLIKTRGQQVTLRCSSQSGHNTVSWYQQALGQGPQFIFQYYREEENGRGNFPPRFSGLQFPNYSSELNVNALELDDSALYLCASRELAGGVNEQFFGPGTRLTVL.

The CDR3 loop reads CASSLGTGQNQPQHF. Written as DNA, the CDR3 is TGTGCCAGCAGCTTAGGGACAGGCCAAAATCAGCCCCAGCATTTT. The chain recombines TRBV7-6 with TRBJ1-5; 7 bases align to TRBD1. CDR3 length: 15 residues. Germline CDR1 is SGHVS and CDR2 is FNYEAQ. J gave up 4 bases and V 1 base, and 4 bases lay outside the gene matches.

The chain carries TRBV2 and TRBJ2-1; D is perhaps TRBD2 (5 bases). Trimming cost V 3 bases and J 5 bases, with 11 bases left between them. CDR1 is SNHLY and CDR2 is FYNNEI in the germline V gene. The CDR3 loop spans 14 amino acids. CDR3 DNA: TGTGCCAGCAGTGATTTAGCGTCAGACAATGAGCAGTTCTTC. Protein: CASSDLASDNEQFF.

This chain joins TRBV27 and TRBJ2-1; 8 positions agree with TRBD2. CDR3 length: 17 amino acids. The V and J ends lost 6 bases and 6 bases, in that order; junction bases with no gene match: 16. Germline CDR1 and CDR2: MNHEY and SMNVEV (reference sequence). CDR3 amino acids: CASSLWVLTGGRNEQFF. DNA of the CDR3: TGTGCCAGCAGCCTTTGGGTTTTGACGGGAGGGCGCAATGAGCAGTTCTTC.

The chain combines TRBV4-2 with TRBJ2-2; perhaps TRBD1 as D (5 bases). This CDR3 is 15 amino acids long. V was clipped by 3 bases and J by 3 bases, with 11 bases between them. Germline V CDR1 and CDR2: LGHNA, YNFKEQ. In DNA, the CDR3 is TGTGCCAGCAGCCATGGGCTAGGGGACACCGGGGAGCTGTTTTTT. Amino acids: CASSHGLGDTGELFF.

V gene TRBV7-3 combines with J gene TRBJ2-2; no clear D. The CDR3 is 14 residues long. Trimming cost V 0 bases and J 6 bases, with 8 bases left between them. Per germline, CDR1 SGHTA and CDR2 FQGTGA. CDR3 DNA sequence: TGTGCCAGCAGCTTAACGGGCGTAGCCGGGGAGCTGTTTTTT. This sequence encodes CASSLTGVAGELFF.

The CDR3 reads CASSEDGRYLDTQYF. The CDR3 DNA follows: TGTGCCAGCAGTGAAGATGGCAGGTACTTGGATACGCAGTATTTT. V is TRBV2 and J is TRBJ2-3; D gene uncertain. V lost 1 base and J lost 6, with 14 bases in between. CDR3 length equals 15 residues. Germline V lookup: CDR1 SNHLY, CDR2 FYNNEI.

This CDR3 reads CASSSPGQGALGYTF. Written as DNA, the CDR3 is TGTGCCAGCAGTTCGCCGGGACAGGGGGCCCTTGGCTACACCTTC. The V and J genes are TRBV28 and TRBJ1-2; 12 bases map to TRBD1. The trim removed 4 bases at V and 7 bases at J, leaving 7 bases unmatched. There are 15 residues in the CDR3. Germline values: CDR1 MDHEN, CDR2 SYDVKM.

This clone was detected once. The V and J genes are TRBV27 and TRBJ2-1; 9 nucleotides match TRBD2. The V segment lost 6 bases and the J segment 4 bases; nucleotides outside the gene matches: 7. Germline CDR1 MNHEY, CDR2 SMNVEV (reference sequence). The CDR3 is made up of 15 amino acids. CDR3 nucleotides: TGTGCCAGCAGCTTGGGACTAGCACCTTACAATGAGCAGTTCTTC. It codes for CASSLGLAPYNEQFF.

The chain carries TRBV5-1 and TRBJ2-5, with 8 bases identical to TRBD1. Germline-derived CDR1 and CDR2 are SGHRS and YFSETQ. J was trimmed by 7 bases and V by 6 bases; bases with no gene match: 11. This CDR3 is built from 14 residues. CDR3 sequence: CASKYDRGGMTQYF. Written as DNA, the CDR3 is TGCGCCAGCAAGTACGACAGGGGAGGTATGACCCAGTACTTC.

The rearrangement links TRBV5-6 to TRBJ1-2, with D maybe TRBD1 (6 bases). In germline, CDR1 is SGHDT, CDR2 YYEEEE. CDR3 length: 13 residues. V was pared by 5 bases and J by 2 bases, with 10 bases between. CDR3 amino acids: CASRLGHNYGYTF. CDR3 bases: TGTGCCAGCAGACTGGGACACAACTATGGCTACACCTTC. Drawing the rest from reference TRBV5-6 and TRBJ1-2, the complete variable domain is DAGVTQSPTHLIKTRGQQVTLRCSPKSGHDTVSWYQQALGQGPQFIFQYYEEEERQRGNFPDRFSGHQFPNYSSELNVNALLLGDSALYLCASRLGHNYGYTFGSGTRLTVV.

The rearrangement uses TRBV19 and TRBJ2-3; D gene unclear. The CDR3 has 15 amino acids. The germline V gene encodes CDR1 LNHDA and CDR2 SQIVND (reference sequence). V dropped 8 bases and J dropped 2 bases, with 17 bases sitting between them. The DNA of the CDR3 is TGTGCCAGTTCATTGAGAAACGAACCCACAGATACGCAGTATTTT. Protein sequence: CASSLRNEPTDTQYF.

V usage is TRBV28 and J usage is TRBJ2-7; a weak D match, TRBD1 (6 bases). The CDR3 consists of 14 residues. V was trimmed by 5 bases and J by 0 bases, leaving 11 bases between them. Per germline, CDR1 MDHEN and CDR2 SYDVKM. DNA for the CDR3: TGTGCCAGCAGTCCAGGACAGACCTCCTACGAGCAGTACTTC. Its translation: CASSPGQTSYEQYF.

V is TRBV27 and J is TRBJ1-2; D is perhaps TRBD1 (5 bases). Per the germline V gene, CDR1 is MNHEY and CDR2 is SMNVEV (reference sequence). This CDR3 is built from 14 residues. V lost 6 bases and J lost 7, with 18 bases in between. CDR3 sequence: CASRPGREASGYTF. CDR3 bases: TGTGCCAGCAGACCGGGCAGGGAGGCGAGTGGCTACACCTTC.

The chain recombines TRBV18 with TRBJ2-2, with D tentatively TRBD1 (6 bases). CDR1 and CDR2 from the germline V gene are KGHSH and LQKENI. The V end lost 7 bases, the J end lost 5 bases, and 14 bases lay between the germline ends. The CDR3 covers 14 residues. The CDR3 region is CASWIGQLTGELFF. CDR3 coding DNA: TGTGCCAGCTGGATCGGACAGTTAACCGGGGAGCTGTTTTTT.

DNA for the CDR3: TGTGCCAGCAGCCAAGGGTTTGCGGGAGAAAATGAGCAGTTCTTC. Translated: CASSQGFAGENEQFF. The chain carries TRBV4-2 and TRBJ2-1; TRBD2 aligns across 7 bases. The germline CDR1 and CDR2 sequences are LGHNA and YNFKEQ. The CDR3 sequence is 15 residues long. V shed 1 base and J 7 bases; nucleotides not matched to a gene: 7.

V usage is TRBV2 and J usage is TRBJ1-2; possibly TRBD1 for D (6 bases). The CDR3 totals 12 residues. Trimming took 7 bases from V and 5 from J, leaving 11 bases between them. CDR1 is SNHLY and CDR2 is FYNNEI in the germline V gene. CDR3 in DNA: TGTGCCAGCACACAGGGTGTGTATGGCTACACCTTC. Amino acid sequence: CASTQGVYGYTF.